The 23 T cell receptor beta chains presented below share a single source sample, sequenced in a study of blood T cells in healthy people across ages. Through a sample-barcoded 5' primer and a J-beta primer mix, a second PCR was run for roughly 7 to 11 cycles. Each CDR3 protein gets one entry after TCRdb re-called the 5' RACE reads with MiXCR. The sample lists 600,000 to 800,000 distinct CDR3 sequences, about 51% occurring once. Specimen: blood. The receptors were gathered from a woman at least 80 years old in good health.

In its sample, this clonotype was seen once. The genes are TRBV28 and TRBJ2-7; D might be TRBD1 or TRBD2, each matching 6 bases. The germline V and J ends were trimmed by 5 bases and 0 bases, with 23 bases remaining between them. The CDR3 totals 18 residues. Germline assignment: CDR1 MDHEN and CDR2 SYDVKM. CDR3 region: CASSIPPGASTSSYEQYF. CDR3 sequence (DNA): TGTGCCAGCAGTATTCCTCCGGGGGCTTCCACTAGCTCCTACGAGCAGTACTTC.

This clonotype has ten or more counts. The chain's CDR3 is CASSPRQGAWTSGYNEQFF. CDR3 sequence (DNA): TGTGCCAGCAGCCCTAGGCAGGGGGCTTGGACTAGCGGTTACAATGAGCAGTTCTTC. The rearrangement uses TRBV3-1 and TRBJ2-1; 10 bases are a match to TRBD2. The CDR3 is 19 residues long. V was clipped by 4 bases and J by 4 bases; unmatched bases: 16. Germline assignment: CDR1 LGHDT and CDR2 YNNKEL (reference sequence).

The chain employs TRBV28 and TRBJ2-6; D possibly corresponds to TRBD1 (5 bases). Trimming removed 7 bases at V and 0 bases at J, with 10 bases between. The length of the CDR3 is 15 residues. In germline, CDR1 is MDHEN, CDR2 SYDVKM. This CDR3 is CASTKQGSGANVLTF. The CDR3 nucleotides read TGTGCCAGCACAAAGCAGGGCTCTGGGGCCAACGTCCTGACTTTC.

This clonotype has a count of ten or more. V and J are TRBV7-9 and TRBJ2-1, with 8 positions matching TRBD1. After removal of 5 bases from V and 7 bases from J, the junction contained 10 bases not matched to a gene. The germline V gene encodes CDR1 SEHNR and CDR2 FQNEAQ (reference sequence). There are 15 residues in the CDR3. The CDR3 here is CASSLRQGASNEQFF. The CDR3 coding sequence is TGTGCCAGCAGCCTCCGGCAGGGGGCTTCGAATGAGCAGTTCTTC.

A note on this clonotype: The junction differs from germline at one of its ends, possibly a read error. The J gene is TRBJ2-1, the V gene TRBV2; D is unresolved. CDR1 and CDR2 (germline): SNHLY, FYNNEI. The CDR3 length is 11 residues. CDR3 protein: CTSTRNNEQFF. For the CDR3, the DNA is TGTACCAGTACGAGGAACAATGAGCAGTTCTTC.

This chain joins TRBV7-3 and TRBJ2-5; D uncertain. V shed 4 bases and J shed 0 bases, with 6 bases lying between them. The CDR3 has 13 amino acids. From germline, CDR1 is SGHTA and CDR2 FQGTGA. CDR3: CASSCTNQETQYF. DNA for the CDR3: TGTGCCAGCAGCTGTACCAACCAAGAGACCCAGTACTTC.

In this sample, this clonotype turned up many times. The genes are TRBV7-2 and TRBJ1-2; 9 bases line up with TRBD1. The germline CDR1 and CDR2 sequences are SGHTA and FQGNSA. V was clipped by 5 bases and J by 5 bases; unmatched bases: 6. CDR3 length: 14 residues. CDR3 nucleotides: TGTGCCAGCAGCCCGGGACAGGGACAATATGGCTACACCTTC. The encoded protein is CASSPGQGQYGYTF.

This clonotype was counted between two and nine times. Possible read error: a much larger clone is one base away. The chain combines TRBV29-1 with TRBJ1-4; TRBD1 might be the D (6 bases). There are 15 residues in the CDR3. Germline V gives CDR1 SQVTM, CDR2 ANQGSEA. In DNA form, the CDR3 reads TGCAGCGCTGAAGATGGCGGGGGGCCTAATGAAAAACTGTTTTTT. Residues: CSAEDGGGPNEKLFF.

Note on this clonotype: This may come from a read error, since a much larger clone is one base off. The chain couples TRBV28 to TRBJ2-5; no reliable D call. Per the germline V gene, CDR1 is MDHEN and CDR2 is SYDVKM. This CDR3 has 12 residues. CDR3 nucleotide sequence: TGTGCCAGCAGTTTAGTCCGGCAGACCCGGTACTTC. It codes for CASSLVRQTRYF.

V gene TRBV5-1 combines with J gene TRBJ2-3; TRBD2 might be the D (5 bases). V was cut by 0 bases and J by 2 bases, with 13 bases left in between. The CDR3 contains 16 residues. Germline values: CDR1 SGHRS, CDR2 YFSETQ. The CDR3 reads CASSLGGPVNTDTQYF. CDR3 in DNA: TGCGCCAGCAGCTTGGGCGGGCCGGTGAACACAGATACGCAGTATTTT.

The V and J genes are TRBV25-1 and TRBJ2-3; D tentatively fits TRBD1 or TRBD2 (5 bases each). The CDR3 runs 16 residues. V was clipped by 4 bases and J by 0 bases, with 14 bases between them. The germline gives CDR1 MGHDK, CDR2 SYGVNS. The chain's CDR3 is CASSVLFGGSTDTQYF. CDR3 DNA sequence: TGTGCCAGCAGTGTCCTCTTTGGGGGTAGCACAGATACGCAGTATTTT.

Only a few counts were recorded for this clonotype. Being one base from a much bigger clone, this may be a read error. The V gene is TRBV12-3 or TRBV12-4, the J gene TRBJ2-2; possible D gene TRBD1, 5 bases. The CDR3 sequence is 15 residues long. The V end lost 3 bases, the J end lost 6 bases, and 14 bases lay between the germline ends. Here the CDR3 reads CASSLWGPRAGELFF. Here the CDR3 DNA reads TGTGCCAGCAGTTTGTGGGGTCCCAGGGCCGGGGAGCTGTTTTTT.

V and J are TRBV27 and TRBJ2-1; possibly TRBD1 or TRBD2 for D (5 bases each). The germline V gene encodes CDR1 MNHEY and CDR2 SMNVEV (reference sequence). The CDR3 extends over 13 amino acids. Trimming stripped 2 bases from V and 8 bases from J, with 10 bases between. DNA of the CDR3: TGTGCCAGCAGTTTAGGGGGTGTATATGAGCAGTTCTTC. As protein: CASSLGGVYEQFF.

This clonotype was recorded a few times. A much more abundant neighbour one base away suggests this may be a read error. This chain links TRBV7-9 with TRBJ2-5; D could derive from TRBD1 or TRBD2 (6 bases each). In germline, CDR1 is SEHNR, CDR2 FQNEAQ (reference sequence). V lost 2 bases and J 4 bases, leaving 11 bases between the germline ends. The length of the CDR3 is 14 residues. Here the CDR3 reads CASSLRGEGETQYF. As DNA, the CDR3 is TGTGCCAGCAGCTTAAGGGGGGAAGGAGAGACCCAGTACTTC.

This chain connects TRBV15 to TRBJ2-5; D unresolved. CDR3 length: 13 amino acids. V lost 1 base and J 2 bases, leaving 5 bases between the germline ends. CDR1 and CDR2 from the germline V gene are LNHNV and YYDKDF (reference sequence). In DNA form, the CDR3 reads TGTGCCACCAGCAGAGGGGAACAAGAGACCCAGTACTTC. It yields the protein CATSRGEQETQYF.

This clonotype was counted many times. In nucleotides, the CDR3 is TGTGCCAGCAGTTACCGTGGACAGGGGGCTGAAGCTTTCTTT. Protein product: CASSYRGQGAEAFF. The chain carries TRBV6-5 and TRBJ1-1; 10 positions agree with TRBD1. V lost 2 bases and J lost 6; bases outside the gene matches: 3. CDR3 length equals 14 residues. The germline V gene has CDR1 MNHEY and CDR2 SVGAGI.

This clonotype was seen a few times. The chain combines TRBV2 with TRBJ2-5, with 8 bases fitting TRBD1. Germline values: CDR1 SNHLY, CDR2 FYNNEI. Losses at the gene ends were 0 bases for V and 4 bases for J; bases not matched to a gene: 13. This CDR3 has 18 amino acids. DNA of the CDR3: TGTGCCAGCAGTGAAGCTTTCCTCACTGGACAGGGTAGAGAGACCCAGTACTTC. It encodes CASSEAFLTGQGRETQYF.

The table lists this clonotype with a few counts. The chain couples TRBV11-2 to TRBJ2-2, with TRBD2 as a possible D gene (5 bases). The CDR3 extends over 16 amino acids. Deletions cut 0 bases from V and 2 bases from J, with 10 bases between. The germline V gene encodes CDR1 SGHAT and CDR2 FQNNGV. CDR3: CASSLEASSNTGELFF. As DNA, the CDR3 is TGTGCCAGCAGCTTAGAGGCTAGCAGTAACACCGGGGAGCTGTTTTTT.

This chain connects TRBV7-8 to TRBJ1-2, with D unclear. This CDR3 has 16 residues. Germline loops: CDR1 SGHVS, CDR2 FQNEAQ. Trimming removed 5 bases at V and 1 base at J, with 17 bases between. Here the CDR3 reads CASSRTGATDNYGYTF. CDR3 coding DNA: TGTGCCAGCAGCCGAACCGGAGCCACAGATAACTATGGCTACACCTTC.

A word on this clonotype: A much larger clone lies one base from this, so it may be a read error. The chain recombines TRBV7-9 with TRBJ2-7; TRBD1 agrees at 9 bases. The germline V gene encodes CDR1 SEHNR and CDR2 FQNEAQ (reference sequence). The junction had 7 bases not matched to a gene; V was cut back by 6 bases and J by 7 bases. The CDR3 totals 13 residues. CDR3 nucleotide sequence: TGTGCCAGCAGACGGACAGGGGCTGAAGAGCAGTACTTC. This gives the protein CASRRTGAEEQYF.

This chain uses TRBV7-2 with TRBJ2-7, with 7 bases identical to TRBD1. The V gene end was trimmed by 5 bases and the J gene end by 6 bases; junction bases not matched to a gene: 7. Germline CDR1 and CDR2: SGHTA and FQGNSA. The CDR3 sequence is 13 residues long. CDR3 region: CASSPRTGLEQYF. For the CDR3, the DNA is TGTGCCAGCAGCCCCCGGACAGGACTCGAGCAGTACTTC.

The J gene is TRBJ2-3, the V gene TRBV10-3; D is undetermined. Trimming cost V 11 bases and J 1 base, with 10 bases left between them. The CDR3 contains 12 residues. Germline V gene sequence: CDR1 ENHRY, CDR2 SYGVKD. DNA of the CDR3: TGTGCCGTCGGGTCTCGCACAGATACGCAGTATTTT. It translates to CAVGSRTDTQYF.

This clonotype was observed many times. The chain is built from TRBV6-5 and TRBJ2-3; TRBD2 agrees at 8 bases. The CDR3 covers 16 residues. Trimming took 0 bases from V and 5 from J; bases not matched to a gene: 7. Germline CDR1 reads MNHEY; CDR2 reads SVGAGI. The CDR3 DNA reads TGTGCCAGCAGTTACTCAGCGGGGGCCTCCGGAGATACGCAGTATTTT. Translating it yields CASSYSAGASGDTQYF.